The 14 T cell receptor beta chains presented below share a single source sample, sequenced in a study of OX40 agonist ivuxolimab in advanced cancers. The repertoire was sequenced with immunoSEQ multiplex PCR; TCRdb's copy has only in-frame clones and lacks some. The sample yields 65,000 to 95,000 clones, about 83% seen once. The source was CD4+ or CD8+ T cells sorted from blood, collected in a trial of the OX40 agonist ivuxolimab. These receptors were collected from an adult with an advanced solid tumor such as melanoma, head and neck, liver or kidney cancer.

CDR3 amino acids: CASSSPGQGNNSPLHF. The CDR3 DNA is TGTGCCAGCAGTTCGCCGGGACAGGGAAATAATTCACCCCTCCACTTT. The V gene is TRBV28, the J gene TRBJ1-6, with 9 nucleotides matching TRBD1. The CDR3 contains 16 residues. V trimming: 4 bases; J trimming: 5 bases; junction bases outside the gene matches: 6. Germline CDR1 MDHEN, CDR2 SYDVKM.

The rearrangement links TRBV5-6 to TRBJ2-4, with 10 bases aligning to TRBD1. Trimming removed 3 bases from V and 3 bases from J; junction bases left unmatched: 6. The CDR3 totals 16 residues. Germline values: CDR1 SGHDT, CDR2 YYEEEE. The CDR3 nucleotides read TGTGCCAGCAGCTACTTGGGACAGGGGCTCAAAAACATTCAGTACTTC. Translated: CASSYLGQGLKNIQYF.

This chain joins TRBV7-9 and TRBJ1-2; D uncertain. V was trimmed by 5 bases and J by 3 bases, leaving 7 bases between them. Germline lookup yields CDR1 SEHNR and CDR2 FQNEAQ (reference sequence). There are 12 residues in the CDR3. CDR3 amino acids: CASSPQDYGYTF. The CDR3 DNA follows: TGTGCCAGCAGCCCCCAGGACTATGGCTACACCTTC.

This chain links TRBV7-9 with TRBJ1-2; D might be TRBD1 (6 bases). Germline V gives CDR1 SEHNR, CDR2 FQNEAQ (reference sequence). This CDR3 contains 14 residues. V shed 1 base and J shed 2 bases, with 8 bases lying between them. CDR3 region: CASSLGGQNYGYTF. In DNA, the CDR3 is TGTGCCAGCAGCTTAGGAGGACAGAACTATGGCTACACCTTC. The variable domain in full, completed from reference TRBV7-9 and TRBJ1-2, reads DTGVSQNPRHKITKRGQNVTFRCDPISEHNRLYWYRQTLGQGPEFLTYFQNEAQLEKSRLLSDRFSAERPKGSFSTLEIQRTEQGDSAMYLCASSLGGQNYGYTFGSGTRLTVV.

The chain uses TRBV29-1 and TRBJ2-5, with unresolved D. CDR1 and CDR2 (germline): SQVTM, ANQGSEA. Trimming cost V 4 bases and J 11 bases, with 14 bases left between them. CDR3 length: 11 residues. CDR3 in amino acids: CSVVRVQEQYF. CDR3 DNA sequence: TGCAGCGTTGTCCGGGTGCAGGAGCAGTACTTC.

This chain joins TRBV30 and TRBJ1-2, with 7 bases identical to TRBD1. Trimming at V came to 3 bases and at J to 5 bases, leaving 9 bases not matched to a gene. The CDR3 totals 14 residues. Germline values: CDR1 GTSNPN, CDR2 SVGIG (reference sequence). The CDR3 protein is CAWRQGMMGYGYTF. DNA for the CDR3: TGTGCCTGGAGACAGGGGATGATGGGTTATGGCTACACCTTC.

The chain couples TRBV18 to TRBJ2-7, with a tentative D call TRBD2 (5 bases). Germline assignment: CDR1 KGHSH and CDR2 LQKENI. V lost 3 bases, J lost 4 bases, and 19 bases lay in between. The CDR3 length is 16 residues. CDR3 region: CASSPLRQRLGYEQYF. The CDR3 coding sequence is TGTGCCAGCTCACCGTTGCGGCAGCGGCTTGGGTACGAGCAGTACTTC. Complete variable domain (other parts from reference TRBV18 and TRBJ2-7): NAGVMQNPRHLVRRRGQEARLRCSPMKGHSHVYWYRQLPEEGLKFMVYLQKENIIDESGMPKERFSAEFPKEGPSILRIQQVVRGDSAAYFCASSPLRQRLGYEQYFGPGTRLTVT.

This chain connects TRBV7-2 to TRBJ1-5; no reliable D call. V was clipped by 5 bases and J by 1 base, with 6 bases between them. Per germline, CDR1 SGHTA and CDR2 FQGNSA. The CDR3 has 13 residues. The CDR3 nucleotides read TGTGCCAGCAGCCCGGACAGCAATCAGCCCCAGCATTTT. Encoded protein: CASSPDSNQPQHF.

This rearrangement joins TRBV2 to TRBJ1-6; 9 bases align to TRBD1. Losses at the gene ends were 5 bases for V and 7 bases for J; bases not matched to a gene: 3. The CDR3 covers 14 residues. The germline V gene encodes CDR1 SNHLY and CDR2 FYNNEI. The chain's CDR3 is CASSMGQGNSPLHF. CDR3 bases: TGTGCCAGCAGTATGGGACAGGGAAATTCACCCCTCCACTTT.

The chain combines TRBV7-8 with TRBJ2-3; the D is unclear. Germline values: CDR1 SGHVS, CDR2 FQNEAQ. The V end was cut by 1 base, the J end by 11 bases, with 7 bases between. There are 11 residues in the CDR3. The CDR3 nucleotides read TGTGCCAGCAGCTTAGGGATCATGCAGTATTTT. Its protein is CASSLGIMQYF. The entire variable domain, with the rest obtained from reference TRBV7-8 and TRBJ2-3, is as follows: GAGVSQSPRYKVAKRGQDVALRCDPISGHVSLFWYQQALGQGPEFLTYFQNEAQLDKSGLPSDRFFAERPEGSVSTLKIQRTQQEDSAVYLCASSLGIMQYFGPGTRLTVL.

The chain uses TRBV5-1 and TRBJ2-7, with 12 bases identical to TRBD2. The ends lost 4 bases at V and 2 bases at J; junction bases unmatched: 10. The V gene's germline CDR1 is SGHRS and CDR2 YFSETQ. The CDR3 is made up of 17 amino acids. CDR3 protein: CASSLRTSGISPYEQYF. DNA of the CDR3: TGCGCCAGCAGCCTTCGGACTAGCGGGATATCCCCCTACGAGCAGTACTTC.

The genes are TRBV6-1 and TRBJ1-6, with D unclear. This CDR3 has 15 residues. Germline V lookup: CDR1 MNHNS, CDR2 SASEGT. V lost 1 base to trimming and J lost 2 bases, with 6 bases between them. In nucleotides, the CDR3 is TGTGCCAGCAGTGAAGTAGGCCCCTATAATTCACCCCTCCACTTT. This sequence encodes CASSEVGPYNSPLHF.

The chain employs TRBV5-5 and TRBJ1-2; the D is unclear. The CDR3 loop spans 17 amino acids. V lost 1 base to trimming and J lost 5 bases, with 21 bases between them. Germline assignment: CDR1 SGHKS and CDR2 YYEKEE (reference sequence). The CDR3 bases are TGTGCCAGCAGCTTGCTCTCCAGGCCAAGAGGAACTTATGGCTACACCTTC. It yields the protein CASSLLSRPRGTYGYTF.

The chain combines TRBV14 with TRBJ1-2, with D maybe TRBD1 (6 bases). The V gene's germline CDR1 is SGHDN and CDR2 FVKESK. With 4 bases removed from V and 4 bases from J, the gap between germline ends came to 10 bases. This CDR3 has 13 residues. The CDR3 sequence is CASSLDSTYGYTF. Here the CDR3 DNA reads TGTGCCAGCAGCCTGGACAGTACCTATGGCTACACCTTC.